Listed below are T cell receptor beta chains from one sample, sequenced in a study of cytotoxic CD8 clonotypes in ibrutinib-treated CLL. Produced via immunoSEQ multiplex PCR; TCRdb's table is partial and in-frame only. The table lists roughly 28,000 clones, around three fifths of them singletons. Sequenced material: PBMCs, taken before ibrutinib treatment. These receptors were obtained from a human donor with chronic lymphocytic leukemia. Each CDR3 is given with its conserved first and last residue. The D gene is left open where the match is weak. Size tells how often a clone was seen (once, few, many) or the class of an expanded clone, and some rows leave it out.

d_call	j_call	v_call	clone_size	cdr3_nt	cdr3_aa
TRBD2	TRBJ2-5	TRBV5-1	-	TGCGCCAGCAGCTTGGCCAGCGGGGGGGCGAAGGAGACCCAGTACTTC	CASSLASGGAKETQYF
TRBD1	TRBJ1-2	TRBV7-9	-	TGTGCCAGCAGCCCTACGACAGGGGTCTATGGCTACACCTTC	CASSPTTGVYGYTF
TRBD2	TRBJ2-5	TRBV7-7	-	TGTGCTAGCAGCTGGCGGGGGGAAGAGACCCAGTACTTC	CASSWRGEETQYF
TRBD1	TRBJ1-3	TRBV11-2	-	TGTGCCAGCAGCTCAATCACCAGGGGGGCGCTGGGAAACACCATATATTTT	CASSSITRGALGNTIYF
-	TRBJ2-7	TRBV7-9	once	TGTGCCAGCAGCTTAGCTCCTAGATCCTACGAGCAGTACTTC	CASSLAPRSYEQYF
-	TRBJ2-6	TRBV6-1	few	TGTGCCAGCAGTGTTACTTTATGGGGGGCCAACGTCCTGACTTTC	CASSVTLWGANVLTF
-	TRBJ1-1	TRBV27	-	TGTGCCAGCAGTTTATCTCGGGGGGCCCCCCACACTGAAGCTTTCTTT	CASSLSRGAPHTEAFF
TRBD2	TRBJ2-1	TRBV25-1	-	TGTGCCAGCACCGGGACTAGCGGGGTTAGCTCCTACAATGAGCAGTTCTTC	CASTGTSGVSSYNEQFF
TRBD1	TRBJ1-2	TRBV18	-	TGTGCCAGCTCGCAGGACAGGGGGCTCTATGGCTACACCTTC	CASSQDRGLYGYTF
TRBD2	TRBJ2-2	TRBV6-4	medium-sized	TGTGCCAGCAGCCGACTAGCGGGGGACACCGGGGAGCTGTTTTTT	CASSRLAGDTGELFF
TRBD2	TRBJ2-7	TRBV7-9	few	TGTGCCAGCAGGCCTCGGCGGGAGGGTTCCTACGAGCAGTACTTC	CASRPRREGSYEQYF
-	TRBJ1-5	TRBV4-1	-	TGCGCCAGCAGCCAAGGTCTGGGGGTGAGTCAGCCCCAGCATTTT	CASSQGLGVSQPQHF
-	TRBJ2-7	TRBV15	-	TGTGCCACCAGCAGAGATGACACGTTCTACGAGCAGTACTTC	CATSRDDTFYEQYF
-	TRBJ1-2	TRBV2	few	TGTGCCAGCACGTACTCGGATAAAGGGACGGACTATGGCTACACCTTC	CASTYSDKGTDYGYTF